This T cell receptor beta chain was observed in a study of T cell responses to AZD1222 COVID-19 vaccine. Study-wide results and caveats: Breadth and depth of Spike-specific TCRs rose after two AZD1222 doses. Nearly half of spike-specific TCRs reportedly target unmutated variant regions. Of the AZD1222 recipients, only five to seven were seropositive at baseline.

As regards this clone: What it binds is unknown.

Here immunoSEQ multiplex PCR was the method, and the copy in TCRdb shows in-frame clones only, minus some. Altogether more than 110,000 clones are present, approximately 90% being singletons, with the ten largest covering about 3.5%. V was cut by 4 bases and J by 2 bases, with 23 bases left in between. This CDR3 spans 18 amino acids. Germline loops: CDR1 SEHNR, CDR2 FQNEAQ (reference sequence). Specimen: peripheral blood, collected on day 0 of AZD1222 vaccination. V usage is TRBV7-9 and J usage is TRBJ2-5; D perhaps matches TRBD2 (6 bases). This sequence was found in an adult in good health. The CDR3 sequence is CASSSHMRREAGQETQYF. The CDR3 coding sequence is TGTGCCAGCAGCTCCCATATGAGGAGGGAGGCCGGGCAAGAGACCCAGTACTTC. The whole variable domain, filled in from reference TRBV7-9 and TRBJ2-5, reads DTGVSQNPRHKITKRGQNVTFRCDPISEHNRLYWYRQTLGQGPEFLTYFQNEAQLEKSRLLSDRFSAERPKGSFSTLEIQRTEQGDSAMYLCASSSHMRREAGQETQYFGPGTRLLVL.